This is a list of T cell receptor beta chains from one sample in a study of T cells after yellow fever vaccination. MiXCR, run by TCRdb on the 5' RACE reads, gives a single entry per CDR3 protein. This table holds 25,000 to 35,000 distinct CDR3 sequences, 5.5% to 8% found once. Specimen: PBMCs, either bulk or a sorted T-cell subset (CD4+, CD8+, memory, or dextramer-sorted; not recorded which), collected on the day of the yellow fever booster vaccination. The receptor source for this set is a man aged 30 to 39 who received the YFV17D yellow fever vaccine. CDR3s include the opening cysteine and the closing phenylalanine or tryptophan.

J gene: TRBJ2-7; V gene: TRBV23-1; CDR3 protein: CASSHSYEQYF
J gene: TRBJ2-3; V gene: TRBV6-2/TRBV6-3; CDR3 protein: CASNQRRSTLPDTQYF
J gene: TRBJ2-1; V gene: TRBV2; CDR3 protein: CASSDSEQFF
J gene: TRBJ2-7; V gene: TRBV6-5; CDR3 protein: CASSYWGGEQYF
J gene: TRBJ2-7; V gene: TRBV12-3/TRBV12-4; CDR3 protein: CASSTEVGIEQYF
J gene: TRBJ2-7; V gene: TRBV20-1; CDR3 protein: CSAVLAGDAQRYEQYF
J gene: TRBJ1-2; V gene: TRBV2; CDR3 protein: CASKLADGGTGSYTF
J gene: TRBJ2-5; V gene: TRBV3-1; CDR3 protein: CACCQDRLAGNQETQYF
J gene: TRBJ1-3; V gene: TRBV4-2; CDR3 protein: CASSHTDRGRQVGNTIYF
J gene: TRBJ2-5; V gene: TRBV29-1; CDR3 protein: CSVRSEAWQETQYF
J gene: TRBJ2-1; V gene: TRBV4-3; CDR3 protein: CASSRGTSGSGSNEQFF
J gene: TRBJ1-1; V gene: TRBV2; CDR3 protein: CASYYRGNTEAFF
J gene: TRBJ2-7; V gene: TRBV4-3; CDR3 protein: CASSQALDRRDSYEQYF
J gene: TRBJ1-1; V gene: TRBV5-1; CDR3 protein: CASSLTLGSATEAFF
J gene: TRBJ2-2; V gene: TRBV11-2; CDR3 protein: CASSLRLAETGELFF
J gene: TRBJ2-6; V gene: TRBV20-1; CDR3 protein: CSARDDPSPGANVLTF
J gene: TRBJ2-5; V gene: TRBV5-4; CDR3 protein: CASSFYMQETQYF
J gene: TRBJ2-5; V gene: TRBV5-5; CDR3 protein: CASSLGPRGYQETQYF
J gene: TRBJ2-5; V gene: TRBV12-3/TRBV12-4; CDR3 protein: CASTSRGSGETQYF
J gene: TRBJ1-5; V gene: TRBV27; CDR3 protein: CASSLRQGGNQPQHF
J gene: TRBJ2-3; V gene: TRBV7-2; CDR3 protein: CASKESGDTQYF
J gene: TRBJ2-3; V gene: TRBV7-6; CDR3 protein: CASSSRLAGGYADTQYF
J gene: TRBJ2-2; V gene: TRBV27; CDR3 protein: CASSLRARGSGELFF